The 19 T cell receptor beta chains below come from one sample, sequenced in a study of T cell responses to AZD1222 COVID-19 vaccine. Produced via immunoSEQ multiplex PCR; TCRdb's table is partial and in-frame only. The data contain about 86,000 clones, almost 80% of them seen just once; the ten biggest clones take up about 21%. This material consisted of peripheral blood, taken on day 0 of AZD1222 vaccination. The receptors originated from an adult in good health.

The CDR3 DNA sequence: TGTGCCAGCAGTGAACGGGTTGAAAAACTGTTTTTT. As protein: CASSERVEKLFF. J is TRBJ1-4 and V is TRBV6-1; unclear D gene. This CDR3 spans 12 amino acids. V was shortened by 2 bases and J by 7 bases, with 5 bases between the two germline ends. Germline V gives CDR1 MNHNS, CDR2 SASEGT.

V is TRBV2 and J is TRBJ1-4; 7 positions agree with TRBD1. J was trimmed by 4 bases and V by 6 bases; bases with no gene match: 5. CDR3 length equals 14 residues. In germline, CDR1 is SNHLY, CDR2 FYNNEI. Here the CDR3 DNA reads TGTGCCAGCAGAGTACAGGGGATTAATGAAAAACTGTTTTTT. As protein: CASRVQGINEKLFF.

V is TRBV28 and J is TRBJ1-6; no definite D call. V was shortened by 7 bases and J by 8 bases, with 9 bases between the two germline ends. CDR1 is MDHEN, CDR2 SYDVKM, per germline. The length of the CDR3 is 12 residues. CDR3 nucleotide sequence: TGTGCCAGCACGACCGGGGATTCACCCCTCCACTTT. Translating gives CASTTGDSPLHF.

The V and J genes are TRBV7-8 and TRBJ2-2, with 12 bases lining up with TRBD2. Germline trimming cut 5 bases from V and 7 bases from J; bases unmatched to any gene: 8. In germline, CDR1 is SGHVS, CDR2 FQNEAQ. The CDR3 runs 16 residues. The CDR3: CASSLWRLAGVGELFF. As DNA, the CDR3 is TGTGCCAGCAGCCTCTGGAGACTAGCGGGAGTCGGGGAGCTGTTTTTT.

The chain combines TRBV27 with TRBJ1-2; no firm D call. The germline V gene has CDR1 MNHEY and CDR2 SMNVEV (reference sequence). The ends were cut back, 5 bases at V and 7 bases at J, with 17 bases in the middle. The CDR3 sequence is 14 residues long. The CDR3 DNA reads as TGTGCCAGCAGTGATGGGGTGAGAACGGGTGGCTACACCTTC. It codes for CASSDGVRTGGYTF.

The V and J genes are TRBV7-2 and TRBJ2-2; TRBD2 aligns across 7 bases. This CDR3 is 15 amino acids long. Germline-derived CDR1 and CDR2 are SGHTA and FQGNSA. J gave up 7 bases and V 5 bases, and 10 bases lay outside the gene matches. The DNA for the CDR3 is TGTGCCAGCAGCCCAAATATGGCGGGAGACGGGGAGCTGTTTTTT. Protein: CASSPNMAGDGELFF.

The chain recombines TRBV14 with TRBJ2-2; no definite D call. This CDR3 is 15 amino acids long. Germline CDR1 and CDR2: SGHDN and FVKESK. Trimming removed 0 bases at V and 5 bases at J, with 10 bases between. CDR3 DNA sequence: TGTGCCAGCAGCCAAGAGAGGTATCGGACCGGGGAGCTGTTTTTT. Encoded protein: CASSQERYRTGELFF.

V gene TRBV28 combines with J gene TRBJ1-4; maybe TRBD1 (5 bases). The CDR3 loop spans 15 amino acids. Germline CDR1 reads MDHEN; CDR2 reads SYDVKM. V was shortened by 8 bases and J by 2 bases, with 15 bases between the two germline ends. The DNA of the CDR3 is TGTGCCAGCGTTGGCGGGGCTAGGACTAATGAAAAACTGTTTTTT. It yields the protein CASVGGARTNEKLFF.

The chain uses TRBV28 and TRBJ2-5, with D possibly being TRBD2 (5 bases). Germline lookup yields CDR1 MDHEN and CDR2 SYDVKM. V was clipped by 5 bases and J by 5 bases, with 18 bases between them. The length of the CDR3 is 15 residues. CDR3 amino acids: CASSLTSGYVETQYF. Written as DNA, the CDR3 is TGTGCCAGCAGTCTAACCTCGGGGTATGTGGAGACCCAGTACTTC.

This clone was seen just once. The chain employs TRBV10-2 and TRBJ2-7; 8 positions match TRBD2. The CDR3 totals 14 residues. Trimming removed 4 bases from V and 3 bases from J; junction bases left unmatched: 5. Looked up from germline, CDR1 is WSHSY and CDR2 is SAAADI. The CDR3 reads CASSGTSGLYEQYF. DNA for the CDR3: TGCGCCAGCAGTGGAACTAGCGGACTCTACGAGCAGTACTTC.

This clone was detected once. The chain recombines TRBV29-1 with TRBJ1-2; possibly TRBD1 for D (5 bases). The germline CDR1 and CDR2 sequences are SQVTM and ANQGSEA. This CDR3 is 12 amino acids long. The ends were cut back, 6 bases at V and 4 bases at J, with 12 bases in the middle. The CDR3, as DNA: TGCAGCGTCTCAGGGACTTCCTATGGCTACACCTTC. Amino acids: CSVSGTSYGYTF.

The rearrangement uses TRBV5-1 and TRBJ2-5; D gene uncertain. The CDR3 extends over 13 amino acids. Germline lookup yields CDR1 SGHRS and CDR2 YFSETQ. Deletions cut 1 base from V and 5 bases from J, with 9 bases between. The CDR3: CASSLFQAETQYF. The CDR3, as DNA: TGCGCCAGCAGCTTGTTTCAGGCGGAGACCCAGTACTTC.

The chain couples TRBV5-1 to TRBJ1-1; possible D gene TRBD1, 6 bases. The CDR3 loop spans 15 amino acids. Trimming removed 3 bases at V and 1 base at J, with 13 bases between. Germline V gives CDR1 SGHRS, CDR2 YFSETQ. The CDR3 DNA follows: TGCGCCAGCAGCTACCGGGACACTACGAACACTGAAGCTTTCTTT. Its translation is CASSYRDTTNTEAFF.

The chain joins TRBV28 to TRBJ1-4; D unresolved. The germline CDR1 and CDR2 sequences are MDHEN and SYDVKM. V was trimmed by 6 bases and J by 8 bases, leaving 16 bases between them. The CDR3 is 14 residues long. This CDR3 is CASSTLTTGEKLFF. The CDR3 coding sequence is TGTGCCAGCAGCACCTTGACCACGGGGGAAAAACTGTTTTTT.

The gene calls are TRBV5-4 and TRBJ1-4; possible D gene TRBD1, 5 bases. The CDR3 is 15 residues long. CDR1 is SGHNT and CDR2 is YYREEE in the germline V gene (reference sequence). Trimming left V 0 bases short and J 6 bases short, with 12 bases between. In DNA form, the CDR3 reads TGTGCCAGCAGCTTGGGTCCGGGAGGGGATGAAAAACTGTTTTTT. Protein: CASSLGPGGDEKLFF.

This chain links TRBV24-1 with TRBJ2-5; D unclear. The ends were cut back, 5 bases at V and 1 base at J, with 16 bases in the middle. This CDR3 is built from 16 residues. Germline loops: CDR1 KGHDR, CDR2 SFDVKD. DNA for the CDR3: TGTGCCACCAGTGGCGGCCCCGGGTTAGGCCAAGAGACCCAGTACTTC. It is translated as CATSGGPGLGQETQYF.

The V gene is TRBV9, the J gene TRBJ1-2; no reliable D call. The CDR3 is 15 amino acids. Germline V gene data show CDR1 as SGDLS and CDR2 as YYNGEE. V gave up 0 bases and J gave up 4 bases, with 13 bases separating them. In nucleotides, the CDR3 is TGTGCCAGCAGCGTAGCAAGGGAAGTGAGCTATGGCTACACCTTC. This translates into CASSVAREVSYGYTF.

This chain connects TRBV11-2 to TRBJ2-3, with D perhaps assigned TRBD1 or TRBD2 (6 bases each). Per the germline V gene, CDR1 is SGHAT and CDR2 is FQNNGV. CDR3 length: 17 residues. The V end was cut by 5 bases, the J end by 2 bases, with 20 bases between. In DNA form, the CDR3 reads TGTGCCAGCAGCGTCGCCCGTATTGGGGGGCTCACAGATACGCAGTATTTT. It is translated as CASSVARIGGLTDTQYF.

This clone was detected once. The chain recombines TRBV19 with TRBJ2-1; D is unclear. This CDR3 has 14 residues. The germline V gene has CDR1 LNHDA and CDR2 SQIVND (reference sequence). Trimming pared 9 bases from V and 4 bases from J, leaving 16 bases between. The CDR3 nucleotides read TGTGCCAGCTTCCTGGGTTTGGGGTACAATGAGCAGTTCTTC. As protein: CASFLGLGYNEQFF.